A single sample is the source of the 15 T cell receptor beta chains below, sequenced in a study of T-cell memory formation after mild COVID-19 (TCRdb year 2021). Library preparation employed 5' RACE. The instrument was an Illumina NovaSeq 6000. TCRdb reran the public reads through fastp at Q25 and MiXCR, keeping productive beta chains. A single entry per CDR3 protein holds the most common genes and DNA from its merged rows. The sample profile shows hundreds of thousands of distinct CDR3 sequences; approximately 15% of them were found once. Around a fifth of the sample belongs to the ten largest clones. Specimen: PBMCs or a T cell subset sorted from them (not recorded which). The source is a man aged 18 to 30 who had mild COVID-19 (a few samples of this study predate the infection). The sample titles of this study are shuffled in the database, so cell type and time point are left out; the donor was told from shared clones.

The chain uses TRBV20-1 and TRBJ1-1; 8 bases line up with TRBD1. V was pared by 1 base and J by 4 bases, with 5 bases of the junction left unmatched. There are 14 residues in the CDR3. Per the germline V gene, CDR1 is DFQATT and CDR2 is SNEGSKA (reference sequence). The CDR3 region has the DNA TGCAGTGCTAGAGCCCGGACAGGGTTCACTGAAGCTTTCTTT. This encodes CSARARTGFTEAFF.

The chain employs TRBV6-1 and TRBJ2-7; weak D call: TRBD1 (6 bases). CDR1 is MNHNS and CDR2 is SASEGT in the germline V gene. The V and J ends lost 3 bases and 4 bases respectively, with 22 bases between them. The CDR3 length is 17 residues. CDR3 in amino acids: CASSDVFLGQGNYEQYF. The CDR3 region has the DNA TGTGCCAGCAGTGATGTCTTTCTGGGGCAGGGGAATTACGAGCAGTACTTC.

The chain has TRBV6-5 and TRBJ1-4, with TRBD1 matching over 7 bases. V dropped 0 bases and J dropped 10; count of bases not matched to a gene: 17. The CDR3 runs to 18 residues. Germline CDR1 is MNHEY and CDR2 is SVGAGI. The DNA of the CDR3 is TGTGCCAGCAGTTACTCGGGCCGGACAGGAGGGTTTTGGGGAAAACTGTTTTTT. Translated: CASSYSGRTGGFWGKLFF.

CDR3 protein: CASSHTTVGNQPQHF. Written as DNA, the CDR3 is TGTGCCAGCAGCCACACTACTGTGGGCAATCAGCCCCAGCATTTT. This chain joins TRBV14 and TRBJ1-5; D is unclear. Germline V CDR1 and CDR2: SGHDN, FVKESK. V was pared by 3 bases and J by 2 bases, with 11 bases between. This CDR3 has 15 amino acids.

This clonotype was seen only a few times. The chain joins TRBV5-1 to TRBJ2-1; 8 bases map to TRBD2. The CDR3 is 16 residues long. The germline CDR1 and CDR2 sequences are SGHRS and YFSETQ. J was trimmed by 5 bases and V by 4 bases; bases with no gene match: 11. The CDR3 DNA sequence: TGCGCCAGCAGCCCGGGGGGGGAATGGTGGGACAATGAGCAGTTCTTC. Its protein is CASSPGGEWWDNEQFF.

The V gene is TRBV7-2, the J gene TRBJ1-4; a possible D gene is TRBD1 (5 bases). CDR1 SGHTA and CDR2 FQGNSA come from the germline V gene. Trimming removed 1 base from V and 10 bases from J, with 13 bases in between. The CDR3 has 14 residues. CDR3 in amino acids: CASSLGGGLGKLFF. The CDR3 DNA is TGTGCCAGCAGCTTAGGGGGCGGACTGGGAAAACTGTTTTTT.

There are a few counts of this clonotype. In DNA form, the CDR3 reads TGTGCCAGCAGCTGGTGGACGGCTGCGAATGAAAAACTGTTTTTT. Amino acids: CASSWWTAANEKLFF. The chain joins TRBV5-6 to TRBJ1-4; no clear D gene. Germline V CDR1 and CDR2: SGHDT, YYEEEE. Trimming stripped 3 bases from V and 5 bases from J, with 14 bases between. The CDR3 sequence is 15 residues long.

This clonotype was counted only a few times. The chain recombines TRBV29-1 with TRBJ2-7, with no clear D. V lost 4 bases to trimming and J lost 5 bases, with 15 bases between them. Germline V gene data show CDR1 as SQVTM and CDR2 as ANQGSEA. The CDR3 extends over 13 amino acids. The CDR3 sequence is CSVVARYEHEQYF. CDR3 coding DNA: TGCAGCGTTGTGGCCAGGTATGAACACGAGCAGTACTTC.

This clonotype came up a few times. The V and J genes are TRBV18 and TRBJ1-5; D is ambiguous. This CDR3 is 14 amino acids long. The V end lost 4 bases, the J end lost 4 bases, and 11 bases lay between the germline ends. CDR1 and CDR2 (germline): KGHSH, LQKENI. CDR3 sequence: CASSQARGNQPQHF. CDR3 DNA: TGTGCCAGCTCACAGGCGCGGGGTAATCAGCCCCAGCATTTT.

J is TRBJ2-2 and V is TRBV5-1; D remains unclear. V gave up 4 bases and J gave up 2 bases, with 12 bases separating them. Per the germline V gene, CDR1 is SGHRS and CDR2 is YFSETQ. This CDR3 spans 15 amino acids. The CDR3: CASSPLRINTGELFF. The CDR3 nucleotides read TGCGCCAGCAGCCCCCTCCGTATAAACACCGGGGAGCTGTTTTTT. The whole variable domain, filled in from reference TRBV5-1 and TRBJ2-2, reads KAGVTQTPRYLIKTRGQQVTLSCSPISGHRSVSWYQQTPGQGLQFLFEYFSETQRNKGNFPGRFSGRQFSNSRSEMNVSTLELGDSALYLCASSPLRINTGELFFGEGSRLTVL.

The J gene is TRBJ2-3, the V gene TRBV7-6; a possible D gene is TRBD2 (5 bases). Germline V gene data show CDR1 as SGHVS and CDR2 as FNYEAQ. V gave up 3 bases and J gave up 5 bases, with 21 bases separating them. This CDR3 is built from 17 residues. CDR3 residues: CASSFPGGFPQQDTQYF. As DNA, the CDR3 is TGTGCCAGCAGCTTCCCGGGCGGGTTCCCGCAACAAGATACGCAGTATTTT.

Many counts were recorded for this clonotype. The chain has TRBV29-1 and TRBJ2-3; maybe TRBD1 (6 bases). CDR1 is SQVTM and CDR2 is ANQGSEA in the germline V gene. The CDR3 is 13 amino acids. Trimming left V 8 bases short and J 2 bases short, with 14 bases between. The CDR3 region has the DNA TGCAGCACCCGGGACACCTCCACAGATACGCAGTATTTT. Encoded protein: CSTRDTSTDTQYF.

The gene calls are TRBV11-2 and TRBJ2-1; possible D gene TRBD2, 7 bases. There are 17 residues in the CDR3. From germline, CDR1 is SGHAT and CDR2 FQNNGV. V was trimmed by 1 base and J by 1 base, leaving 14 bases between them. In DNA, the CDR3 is TGTGCCAGCAGCTTAGCAGCCGGGGGGCTTTCCTACAATGAGCAGTTCTTC. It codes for CASSLAAGGLSYNEQFF.

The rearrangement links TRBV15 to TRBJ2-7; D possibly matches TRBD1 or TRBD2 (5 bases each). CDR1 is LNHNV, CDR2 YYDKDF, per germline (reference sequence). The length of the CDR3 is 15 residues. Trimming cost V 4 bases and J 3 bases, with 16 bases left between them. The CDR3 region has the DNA TGTGCCACCAGCAAGGTTCAGGGACGTGGCTACGAGCAGTACGTC. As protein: CATSKVQGRGYEQYV.

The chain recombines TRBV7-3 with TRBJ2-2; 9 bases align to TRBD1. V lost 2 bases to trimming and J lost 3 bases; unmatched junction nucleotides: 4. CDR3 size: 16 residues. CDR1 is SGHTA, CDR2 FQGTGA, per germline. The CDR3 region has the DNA TGTGCCAGCAGCTTAGTCCGGACAGGGGACACCGGGGAGCTGTTTTTT. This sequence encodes CASSLVRTGDTGELFF.